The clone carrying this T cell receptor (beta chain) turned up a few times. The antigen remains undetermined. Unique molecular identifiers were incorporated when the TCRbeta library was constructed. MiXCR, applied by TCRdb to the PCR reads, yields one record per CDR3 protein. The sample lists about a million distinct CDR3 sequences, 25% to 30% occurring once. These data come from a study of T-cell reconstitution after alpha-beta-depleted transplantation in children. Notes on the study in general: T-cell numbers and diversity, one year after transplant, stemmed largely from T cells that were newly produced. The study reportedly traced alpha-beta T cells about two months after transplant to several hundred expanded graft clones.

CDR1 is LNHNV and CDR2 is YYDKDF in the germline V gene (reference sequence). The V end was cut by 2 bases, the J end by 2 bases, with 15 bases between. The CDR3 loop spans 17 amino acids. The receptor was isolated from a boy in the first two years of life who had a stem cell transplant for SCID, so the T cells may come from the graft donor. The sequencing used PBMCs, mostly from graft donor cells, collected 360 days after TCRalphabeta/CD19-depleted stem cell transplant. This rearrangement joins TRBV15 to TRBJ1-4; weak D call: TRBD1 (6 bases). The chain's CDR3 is CATSRRGRGSTNEKLFF. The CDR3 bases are TGTGCCACCAGCAGAAGGGGCAGGGGATCTACTAATGAAAAACTGTTTTTT.